This TCR beta chain was retrieved from a study of patients and donors after allogeneic stem cell transplantation. TCRdb reanalysed the RT-PCR reads using MiXCR and keeps one entry per CDR3 protein. Of 900,000 to 1,000,000 distinct CDR3 sequences in the sample, roughly 18% were seen once. This clonotype was seen a handful of times. V was shortened by 5 bases and J by 4 bases, with 12 bases between the two germline ends. The CDR3 totals 14 residues. The chain links TRBV12-3 or TRBV12-4 to TRBJ1-3; D might be TRBD1 (6 bases). The receptor was isolated from a human donor who was either an allogeneic HSCT recipient or a stem cell or donor lymphocyte infusion donor (not recorded which). It is not recorded whose cells these are; they may come from a transplant donor. The material sequenced was blood, either unsorted or a sorted T cell fraction (not recorded which). The chain's CDR3 is CASSPTGGGNTIYF. The CDR3 DNA follows: TGTGCCAGCAGTCCGACAGGCGGAGGAAACACCATATATTTT.